A selection of T cell receptor beta chains follows, all from one sample in a study of PD-1 blockade in mismatch repair-deficient tumors. No cognate antigen is known for these TCRs. Measured with immunoSEQ multiplex PCR; TCRdb has only the in-frame clones, and not every one. The repertoire holds about 14,000 clones, with approximately 81% as singletons. The sequenced sample was cells cultured in vitro, obtained from a patient treated with pembrolizumab. The receptors originated from an adult with mismatch repair-deficient cancer. Both conserved end residues are part of each CDR3.

J gene: TRBJ2-3; V gene: TRBV4-1; CDR3 protein: CASSRLAATDTQYF
J gene: TRBJ2-7; V gene: TRBV30; CDR3 protein: CAWSVLGPHEQYF
J gene: TRBJ2-7; V gene: TRBV2; CDR3 protein: CASSEAVAGGVYEQYF
J gene: TRBJ2-7; V gene: TRBV11-3; CDR3 protein: CASSAGASGSAHEQYF
J gene: TRBJ2-7; V gene: TRBV6-6; CDR3 protein: CASSYPGGYEQYF
J gene: TRBJ2-1; V gene: TRBV5-1; CDR3 protein: CASSRSRSGNEQFF
J gene: TRBJ1-2; V gene: TRBV5-1; CDR3 protein: CASSLGTGQGYGYTF
J gene: TRBJ2-1; V gene: TRBV14; CDR3 protein: CASSQAGLGLFF
J gene: TRBJ2-2; V gene: TRBV5-1; CDR3 protein: CASSFFTGLAGVDTGELFF
J gene: TRBJ2-1; V gene: TRBV29-1; CDR3 protein: CSVEDGREYYNEQFF
J gene: TRBJ2-1; V gene: TRBV5-1; CDR3 protein: CASSGNSGSNEQFF
J gene: TRBJ2-1; V gene: TRBV10-3; CDR3 protein: CAISESQDGNEQFF
J gene: TRBJ2-3; V gene: TRBV2; CDR3 protein: CASTNGGRVKDTQYF
J gene: TRBJ1-2; V gene: TRBV5-6; CDR3 protein: CASSETGFGYTF
J gene: TRBJ1-4; V gene: TRBV4-2; CDR3 protein: CASSQAFNEKLFF
J gene: TRBJ2-3; V gene: TRBV7-9; CDR3 protein: CASNTPEGQRTDTQYF
J gene: TRBJ1-5; V gene: TRBV28; CDR3 protein: CASSLSADYQPQHF
J gene: TRBJ2-7; V gene: TRBV7-8; CDR3 protein: CASSFGQGAEQYF
J gene: TRBJ1-5; V gene: TRBV27; CDR3 protein: CASTHQAGSLVNSNQPQHF
J gene: TRBJ2-5; V gene: TRBV4-2; CDR3 protein: CASSPRASASQETQYF
J gene: TRBJ2-7; V gene: TRBV9; CDR3 protein: CASSGGLAGGSEQYF
J gene: TRBJ2-3; V gene: TRBV7-9; CDR3 protein: CASRNDGGVDTQYF
J gene: TRBJ1-1; V gene: TRBV5-1; CDR3 protein: CASSLKDDTEAFF
J gene: TRBJ1-1; V gene: TRBV27; CDR3 protein: CASSSHQGVNTEAFF
J gene: TRBJ1-1; V gene: TRBV6-1; CDR3 protein: CASRDTLNTEAFF
J gene: TRBJ1-4; V gene: TRBV15; CDR3 protein: CATRSTGKLFF
J gene: TRBJ2-7; V gene: TRBV14; CDR3 protein: CASSRYRGLAYEQYF
J gene: TRBJ2-7; V gene: TRBV2; CDR3 protein: CASKDWAGGFEQYF
J gene: TRBJ2-7; V gene: TRBV10-2; CDR3 protein: CASSEGGSYYEQYF